Below are 26 T cell receptor beta chains sequenced from a single sample in a study of CXCR3-negative and CXCR3-positive naive CD8 T cells. UMI-labeled 5' RACE yielded the TRB cDNA libraries. TCRdb re-called the 5' RACE reads and shows each CDR3 protein once, DNA omitted. Here the sample table reports tens of thousands of distinct CDR3 sequences. Sample: naive CXCR3- CD8+ T cells from blood. The subset here: CD45RO-CCR7+CD27+CD95- naive CD8+ T cells lacking CXCR3 (TNR3-). The receptors originated from a human donor in good health. Some clones in this sample may be carry-over from other donors' samples.

This rearrangement joins TRBV29-1 to TRBJ2-3; without DNA, the TCRdb call of TRBD1 cannot be checked. The CDR3 sequence is 12 residues long. In germline, CDR1 is SQVTM, CDR2 ANQGSEA. CDR3 loop: CSVDWDPDTQYF.

The chain joins TRBV28 to TRBJ1-1; TCRdb's assignment of TRBD1 cannot be checked, as there is no DNA. The germline CDR1 and CDR2 sequences are MDHEN and SYDVKM. CDR3 length: 16 residues. The CDR3: CASSLAWWDRGTEAFF. Combining the CDR3 with reference TRBV28 and TRBJ1-1 gives the whole variable domain DVKVTQSSRYLVKRTGEKVFLECVQDMDHENMFWYRQDPGLGLRLIYFSYDVKMKEKGDIPEGYSVSREKKERFSLILESASTNQTSMYLCASSLAWWDRGTEAFFGQGTRLTVV.

The chain is built from TRBV6-2 or TRBV6-3 and TRBJ2-1; TCRdb's assignment of TRBD1 cannot be checked, as there is no DNA. CDR1 MNHEY and CDR2 SVGEGT come from the germline V gene. CDR3 length equals 19 residues. The CDR3 sequence: CASSYSSSTDREFYNEQFF.

The rearrangement links TRBV28 to TRBJ1-4. Per the germline V gene, CDR1 is MDHEN and CDR2 is SYDVKM. There are 15 residues in the CDR3. This CDR3 reads CASSLTASYNEKLFF.

The rearrangement uses TRBV11-1 and TRBJ1-2; TCRdb names TRBD1, which stays unverified in the absence of DNA. Germline CDR1 SGHAT, CDR2 FQDESV (reference sequence). The CDR3 runs to 13 residues. CDR3 sequence reads: CASSLGAIYGYTF.

The rearrangement uses TRBV20-1 and TRBJ1-5. The CDR3 totals 14 residues. CDR1 and CDR2 (germline): DFQATT, SNEGSKA (reference sequence). The CDR3 here is CSARDVGGWEPQHF.

This chain connects TRBV27 to TRBJ2-7. CDR3 length equals 13 residues. CDR1 is MNHEY and CDR2 is SMNVEV in the germline V gene (reference sequence). The CDR3 sequence: CASSPTPSYEQYF.

This chain joins TRBV5-1 and TRBJ2-2; the D gene TCRdb calls, TRBD1, cannot be checked with no DNA. Germline CDR1 reads SGHRS; CDR2 reads YFSETQ. The CDR3 sequence is 17 residues long. Here the CDR3 reads CASSLVPPGTGTGELFF.

The rearrangement links TRBV7-6 to TRBJ1-4; there is no DNA to check the TCRdb D call of TRBD1. Per the germline V gene, CDR1 is SGHVS and CDR2 is FNYEAQ. The CDR3 has 15 amino acids. This CDR3 is CAGSLTGAEGEKLFF. Based on the CDR3 plus reference TRBV7-6 and TRBJ1-4, the full variable domain is GAGVSQSPRYKVTKRGQDVALRCDPISGHVSLYWYRQALGQGPEFLTYFNYEAQQDKSGLPNDRFSAERPEGSISTLTIQRTEQRDSAMYRCAGSLTGAEGEKLFFGSGTQLSVL.

The V and J genes are TRBV12-3 or TRBV12-4 and TRBJ1-1. There are 13 residues in the CDR3. The CDR3 here is CASSFVRNTEAFF.

V gene TRBV28 combines with J gene TRBJ2-5; as DNA is missing, the TRBD2 call by TCRdb cannot be tested. This CDR3 is built from 18 residues. Germline V gene sequence: CDR1 MDHEN, CDR2 SYDVKM. The CDR3 here is CASPKLAGPLAPQETQCF.

The chain employs TRBV28 and TRBJ2-7; with no DNA, the TCRdb D assignment of TRBD1 cannot be verified. CDR1 MDHEN and CDR2 SYDVKM come from the germline V gene. There are 15 residues in the CDR3. This chain's CDR3 is CASDRGQGKSDEQYF.

V usage is TRBV7-8 and J usage is TRBJ2-3; lacking DNA, the TRBD1 call made by TCRdb goes unchecked. CDR3 size: 17 residues. In germline, CDR1 is SGHVS, CDR2 FQNEAQ. The CDR3 loop is CASSLGPGRESTDTQYF.

This chain connects TRBV28 to TRBJ2-2. Germline V gene data show CDR1 as MDHEN and CDR2 as SYDVKM. This CDR3 region has 15 residues. This CDR3 is CASSFGLVDTGELFF. The variable domain in full, completed from reference TRBV28 and TRBJ2-2, reads DVKVTQSSRYLVKRTGEKVFLECVQDMDHENMFWYRQDPGLGLRLIYFSYDVKMKEKGDIPEGYSVSREKKERFSLILESASTNQTSMYLCASSFGLVDTGELFFGEGSRLTVL.

The J gene is TRBJ2-7, the V gene TRBV6-5; TCRdb proposes TRBD1, but this gene call is untestable without DNA. Germline-derived CDR1 and CDR2 are MNHEY and SVGAGI. This CDR3 is 14 amino acids long. The CDR3 sequence is CASSPGKDSYEQYF.

This chain's CDR3 is CASCTGTGDLGDEQFF. V usage is TRBV5-5 and J usage is TRBJ2-1; the D call of TRBD1 rests on TCRdb alone, since no DNA is present to check it. CDR1 SGHKS and CDR2 YYEKEE come from the germline V gene (reference sequence). CDR3 length equals 16 residues.

The chain is built from TRBV15 and TRBJ2-7; TCRdb reports TRBD2, a call that lacks DNA to check it against. Germline values: CDR1 LNHNV, CDR2 YYDKDF (reference sequence). This CDR3 has 16 residues. The CDR3 sequence: CATSRAGGRFSYEQYF.

The J gene is TRBJ2-1, the V gene TRBV29-1; TCRdb picks TRBD2, but there is no DNA to check that call. The CDR3 is made up of 16 amino acids. Germline-derived CDR1 and CDR2 are SQVTM and ANQGSEA. CDR3 in amino acids: CSVVMYRASGLREQFF.

V and J are TRBV6-5 and TRBJ2-5; absent DNA, TCRdb's TRBD2 call cannot be checked. The CDR3 contains 14 residues. Germline loops: CDR1 MNHEY, CDR2 SVGAGI. The CDR3 reads CASSYGGGEETQYF.

This sequence joins TRBV12-3 or TRBV12-4 and TRBJ2-5. The CDR3 has 14 residues. CDR3 protein: CASSLAPAQETQYF.

The chain couples TRBV4-3 to TRBJ1-4. Germline V gives CDR1 LGHNA, CDR2 YSLEER. This CDR3 spans 13 amino acids. The CDR3 is CASSQGEIGKLFF.

The chain recombines TRBV29-1 with TRBJ2-6; TCRdb proposes TRBD1, but this gene call is untestable without DNA. Per germline, CDR1 SQVTM and CDR2 ANQGSEA. CDR3 size: 19 residues. The CDR3 spells CSVGLHFPGGSGGANVLTF.

The V call is TRBV12-3 or TRBV12-4, the J call TRBJ2-3; TCRdb's D call, TRBD1, is unchecked because there is no DNA. The CDR3 consists of 15 residues. CDR3 in amino acids: CASSPRQGSTDTQYF.

The chain combines TRBV7-6 with TRBJ2-1; the D gene TCRdb calls, TRBD2, cannot be checked with no DNA. The CDR3 has 15 residues. Germline loops: CDR1 SGHVS, CDR2 FNYEAQ. Here the CDR3 reads CASSLEAGLDNDQFF.

The genes are TRBV27 and TRBJ2-7; the D call from TCRdb, TRBD2, cannot be confirmed without DNA. CDR1 is MNHEY, CDR2 SMNVEV, per germline (reference sequence). The CDR3 is made up of 16 amino acids. The CDR3 loop is CASSSRLAGDSYEQYF.

The chain combines TRBV7-2 with TRBJ1-1; TCRdb outputs TRBD1, but without DNA this stays unchecked. CDR3 length equals 15 residues. CDR1 and CDR2 (germline): SGHTA, FQGNSA. This chain's CDR3 is CASSIEPGQPIEAFF.